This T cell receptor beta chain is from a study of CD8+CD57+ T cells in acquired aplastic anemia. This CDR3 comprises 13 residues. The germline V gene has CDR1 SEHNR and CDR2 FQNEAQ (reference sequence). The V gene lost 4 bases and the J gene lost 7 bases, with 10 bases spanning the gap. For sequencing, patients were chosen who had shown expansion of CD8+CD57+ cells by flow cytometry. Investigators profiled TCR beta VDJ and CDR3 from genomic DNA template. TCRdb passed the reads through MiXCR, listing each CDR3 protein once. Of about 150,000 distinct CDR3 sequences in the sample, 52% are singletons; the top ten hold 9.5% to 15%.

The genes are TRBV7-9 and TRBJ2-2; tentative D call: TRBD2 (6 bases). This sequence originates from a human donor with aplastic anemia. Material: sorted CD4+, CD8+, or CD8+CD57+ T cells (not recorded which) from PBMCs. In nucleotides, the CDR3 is TGTGCCAGCAGCTCGGGACTCCTCGGGGAGCTGTTTTTT. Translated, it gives CASSSGLLGELFF.